The 30 T cell receptor beta chains in this list originate from one sample, sequenced in a study of control samples from healthy donors and cancer patients. The protocol was immunoSEQ multiplex PCR, while the TCRdb copy is restricted to in-frame clones and leaves out a portion. The sample holds approximately 150,000 clones, about 90% seen once. The sequenced material came from blood. The receptors were sampled from a man in his late teens or twenties in good health.

The rearrangement uses TRBV4-2 and TRBJ1-5; 7 bases are a match to TRBD1. The CDR3 length is 19 residues. The germline V gene encodes CDR1 LGHNA and CDR2 YNFKEQ. The ends lost 0 bases at V and 5 bases at J; junction bases unmatched: 16. CDR3 nucleotides: TGTGCCAGCAGCCAAGAAGCCCCCGGGACAGACTACCTAGATCAGCCCCAGCATTTT. Protein: CASSQEAPGTDYLDQPQHF.

This clone was recorded a few times. The J gene is TRBJ1-5, the V gene TRBV19; D not certain. From germline, CDR1 is LNHDA and CDR2 SQIVND (reference sequence). The ends were cut back, 3 bases at V and 0 bases at J, with 9 bases in the middle. The CDR3 runs 15 residues. CDR3 region: CASSISLYSNQPQHF. In DNA form, the CDR3 reads TGTGCCAGTAGTATCTCCCTCTATAGCAATCAGCCCCAGCATTTT.

V is TRBV27 and J is TRBJ2-7; 10 positions match TRBD1. The CDR3 length is 13 residues. Germline loops: CDR1 MNHEY, CDR2 SMNVEV (reference sequence). V lost 7 bases to trimming and J lost 5 bases; unmatched junction nucleotides: 5. The CDR3 sequence is CASKGQGNHEQYF. In DNA form, the CDR3 reads TGTGCCAGCAAGGGACAGGGGAACCACGAGCAGTACTTC.

In its sample, this clone was seen once. V and J are TRBV24-1 and TRBJ1-2; the D gene is possibly TRBD1 (5 bases). This CDR3 spans 18 amino acids. Looked up from germline, CDR1 is KGHDR and CDR2 is SFDVKD. Trimming removed 5 bases at V and 0 bases at J, with 21 bases between. The CDR3 DNA is TGTGCCACCAGTGGCTTGAAGGACGGGGGAAAATCTAACTATGGCTACACCTTC. Translation: CATSGLKDGGKSNYGYTF.

The count of this clone is one. The V call is TRBV15, the J call TRBJ1-3, with D possibly being TRBD1 (5 bases). The CDR3 consists of 14 residues. V was clipped by 6 bases and J by 2 bases, with 11 bases between them. Germline CDR1 LNHNV, CDR2 YYDKDF (reference sequence). The CDR3: CATSIDRAGNTIYF. The CDR3 DNA is TGTGCCACCAGTATTGACAGAGCTGGAAACACCATATATTTT.

J is TRBJ2-5 and V is TRBV19; D is perhaps TRBD2 (5 bases). The CDR3 sequence is 15 residues long. In germline, CDR1 is LNHDA, CDR2 SQIVND (reference sequence). V was trimmed by 5 bases and J by 5 bases, leaving 18 bases between them. This CDR3 is CASSLSGSIDETQYF. The CDR3 DNA follows: TGTGCCAGTAGTTTATCGGGATCTATTGATGAGACCCAGTACTTC.

The CDR3 DNA reads TGCGCCAGCAGCTTGGAGAGTGGAAATAATTCACCCCTCCACTTT. Its translation is CASSLESGNNSPLHF. The chain uses TRBV5-1 and TRBJ1-6; D not certain. The CDR3 spans 15 residues. Looked up from germline, CDR1 is SGHRS and CDR2 is YFSETQ. V dropped 0 bases and J dropped 5 bases, with 9 bases sitting between them.

The rearrangement joins TRBV4-3 to TRBJ2-3; TRBD2 matches at 13 bases. The CDR3 consists of 17 residues. Germline V CDR1 and CDR2: LGHNA, YSLEER. J was trimmed by 2 bases and V by 4 bases; bases with no gene match: 6. The CDR3 is CASSRLGTSGDTDTQYF. The CDR3 DNA reads as TGCGCCAGCAGCCGGCTCGGGACTAGCGGGGACACAGATACGCAGTATTTT.

The chain links TRBV7-3 to TRBJ2-1; D may be TRBD1 or TRBD2 (7 bases each). CDR3 length: 15 residues. The V end was cut by 5 bases, the J end by 7 bases, with 18 bases between. Germline loops: CDR1 SGHTA, CDR2 FQGTGA. The CDR3, as DNA: TGTGCCAGCAGCCCGACAGGGCGGGGGTGGAATGAGCAGTTCTTC. Translation: CASSPTGRGWNEQFF.

V and J are TRBV27 and TRBJ1-3; D is uncertain. V was pared by 2 bases and J by 0 bases, with 17 bases between. The V gene's germline CDR1 is MNHEY and CDR2 SMNVEV (reference sequence). The CDR3 length is 18 residues. CDR3 protein: CASSLLGSPATSGNTIYF. The DNA for the CDR3 is TGTGCCAGCAGTTTACTCGGGTCCCCAGCAACCTCTGGAAACACCATATATTTT.

The chain links TRBV5-6 to TRBJ2-5; 10 positions agree with TRBD2. Unmatched junction bases numbered 4, after V lost 4 bases and J lost 7 bases. This CDR3 has 13 residues. Germline V gene data show CDR1 as SGHDT and CDR2 as YYEEEE. CDR3 region: CASSVGLARTQYF. CDR3 in DNA: TGTGCCAGCAGCGTGGGACTAGCGCGGACCCAGTACTTC. Filled out from reference TRBV5-6 and TRBJ2-5, the complete variable domain reads DAGVTQSPTHLIKTRGQQVTLRCSPKSGHDTVSWYQQALGQGPQFIFQYYEEEERQRGNFPDRFSGHQFPNYSSELNVNALLLGDSALYLCASSVGLARTQYFGPGTRLLVL.

The rearrangement uses TRBV6-5 and TRBJ1-1, with 9 positions matching TRBD1. Trimming removed 4 bases from V and 6 bases from J; junction bases left unmatched: 0. Per germline, CDR1 MNHEY and CDR2 SVGAGI. The CDR3 has 12 amino acids. CDR3 loop: CASSWDRAEAFF. CDR3 nucleotides: TGTGCCAGCAGTTGGGACAGGGCTGAAGCTTTCTTT.

The CDR3 loop is CASSPAGGNTGELFF. The CDR3 DNA sequence: TGTGCCAGCAGTCCGGCCGGGGGAAACACCGGGGAGCTGTTTTTT. The chain couples TRBV6-5 to TRBJ2-2, with D possibly TRBD2 on 6 matching bases. The V and J ends lost 5 bases and 2 bases respectively, with 12 bases between them. In germline, CDR1 is MNHEY, CDR2 SVGAGI. CDR3 length: 15 amino acids.

The count of this clone is one. The gene calls are TRBV4-3 and TRBJ2-1, with D possibly being TRBD1 (6 bases). The CDR3 is 17 amino acids. V lost 5 bases to trimming and J lost 3 bases, with 20 bases between them. The germline gives CDR1 LGHNA, CDR2 YSLEER. The CDR3 protein is CASSKGDGQGNYNEQFF. The DNA for the CDR3 is TGCGCCAGCAGCAAAGGGGACGGCCAGGGGAACTACAATGAGCAGTTCTTC.

The chain joins TRBV15 to TRBJ1-2; tentative D call: TRBD1 (5 bases). CDR1 is LNHNV, CDR2 YYDKDF, per germline (reference sequence). The CDR3 extends over 13 amino acids. V was trimmed by 6 bases and J by 2 bases, leaving 10 bases between them. CDR3 coding DNA: TGTGCCACCAGGGGGGGGGAGAACTATGGCTACACCTTC. This codes for CATRGGENYGYTF.

V is TRBV28 and J is TRBJ1-2, with D unresolved. The CDR3 consists of 16 residues. Per germline, CDR1 MDHEN and CDR2 SYDVKM. With 5 bases removed from V and 3 bases from J, the gap between germline ends came to 19 bases. CDR3 DNA sequence: TGTGCCAGCAGTGGGCCGGCACCCCCCTTTTACTATGGCTACACCTTC. This translates into CASSGPAPPFYYGYTF.

The chain joins TRBV2 to TRBJ2-7; 8 positions agree with TRBD1. The ends lost 9 bases at V and 2 bases at J; junction bases unmatched: 6. This CDR3 is built from 13 residues. In germline, CDR1 is SNHLY, CDR2 FYNNEI. The CDR3 coding sequence is TGTGCCAGTCGGACAGGGCCAACCTACGAGCAGTACTTC. Amino acid sequence: CASRTGPTYEQYF.

The rearrangement links TRBV4-3 to TRBJ1-2, with D maybe TRBD1 (5 bases). Germline loops: CDR1 LGHNA, CDR2 YSLEER. This CDR3 is 17 amino acids long. The V end lost 1 base, the J end lost 8 bases, and 23 bases lay between the germline ends. The CDR3, as DNA: TGCGCCAGCAGCCAAGTCAGGGACTCTTTCGGCTATGTGGGCTACACCTTC. Amino acid sequence: CASSQVRDSFGYVGYTF.

The CDR3 spells CASRGGGAHEQFF. CDR3 nucleotides: TGTGCCAGTAGAGGCGGGGGGGCCCATGAGCAGTTCTTC. The V gene is TRBV19, the J gene TRBJ2-1, with 9 bases lining up with TRBD2. The V segment lost 6 bases and the J segment 8 bases; nucleotides outside the gene matches: 5. Germline loops: CDR1 LNHDA, CDR2 SQIVND (reference sequence). The CDR3 is 13 amino acids.

Here the CDR3 DNA reads TGCGCCAGCAGCCCCCGGTTGCGTACTGAAGCTTTCTTT. This codes for CASSPRLRTEAFF. This chain links TRBV4-3 with TRBJ1-1; D unresolved. V was clipped by 4 bases and J by 5 bases, with 11 bases between them. The germline V gene encodes CDR1 LGHNA and CDR2 YSLEER. The CDR3 loop spans 13 amino acids.

The V and J genes are TRBV20-1 and TRBJ2-5; D is perhaps TRBD1 or TRBD2 (5 bases each). V gave up 3 bases and J gave up 2 bases, with 13 bases separating them. Germline assignment: CDR1 DFQATT and CDR2 SNEGSKA (reference sequence). The length of the CDR3 is 14 residues. CDR3 sequence reads: CSASRGRGQETQYF. The CDR3 bases are TGCAGTGCTAGTCGGGGAAGGGGACAAGAGACCCAGTACTTC.

The chain employs TRBV19 and TRBJ2-1; tentatively, D is TRBD2 (6 bases). The CDR3 consists of 15 residues. Trimming left V 1 base short and J 4 bases short, with 11 bases between. From germline, CDR1 is LNHDA and CDR2 SQIVND (reference sequence). The CDR3 loop is CASSIVAGPYNEQFF. As DNA, the CDR3 is TGTGCCAGTAGTATAGTTGCGGGGCCTTACAATGAGCAGTTCTTC.

This chain joins TRBV19 and TRBJ1-3; D not resolved. Trimming left V 2 bases short and J 0 bases short, with 11 bases between. Germline CDR1 LNHDA, CDR2 SQIVND (reference sequence). The CDR3 consists of 16 residues. In DNA, the CDR3 is TGTGCCAGTAGTATATGGAGGACCAGCTCTGGAAACACCATATATTTT. Translating it yields CASSIWRTSSGNTIYF.

DNA of the CDR3: TGTGCCAGCAGCTTAGCCGGCCAGGGGGCGTACGAGCAGTACTTC. It yields the protein CASSLAGQGAYEQYF. This sequence joins TRBV7-6 and TRBJ2-7; 8 bases match TRBD1. This CDR3 region has 15 residues. Trimming cost V 0 bases and J 4 bases; bases outside gene matches: 5. Germline CDR1 SGHVS, CDR2 FNYEAQ.

V is TRBV4-1 and J is TRBJ2-5, with a tentative D call TRBD1 (5 bases). CDR3 size: 18 residues. Germline loops: CDR1 MGHRA, CDR2 YSYEKL. V shed 4 bases and J shed 2 bases, with 23 bases lying between them. The CDR3 nucleotides are TGCGCCAGCAGCCTCACTTCCGGACAAGCCGAGAATCAAGAGACCCAGTACTTC. Its protein product is CASSLTSGQAENQETQYF.

This chain uses TRBV5-1 with TRBJ2-5; the D is unclear. Germline CDR1 reads SGHRS; CDR2 reads YFSETQ. CDR3 size: 14 residues. Trimming shortened V by 1 base and J by 1 base, and 8 bases separated the two germline ends. CDR3 sequence reads: CASSLSDGQETQYF. The DNA of the CDR3 is TGCGCCAGCAGCTTGTCCGACGGCCAAGAGACCCAGTACTTC.

V usage is TRBV13 and J usage is TRBJ2-7, with TRBD1 identical over 9 bases. V trimming: 3 bases; J trimming: 5 bases; junction bases outside the gene matches: 8. Germline CDR1 is PRHDT and CDR2 is FYEKMQ (reference sequence). The CDR3 loop spans 15 amino acids. CDR3 nucleotide sequence: TGTGCCAGCAGCTTTTGGGGACAGGGTCGGCACGAGCAGTACTTC. This encodes CASSFWGQGRHEQYF.

This clone was observed a handful of times. CDR3 sequence reads: CASSGNTIYF. CDR3 DNA sequence: TGTGCCAGCTCTGGAAACACCATATATTTT. V gene TRBV7-9 combines with J gene TRBJ1-3; no firm D call. CDR1 and CDR2 from the germline V gene are SEHNR and FQNEAQ (reference sequence). Trimming removed 8 bases from V and 1 base from J, with 0 bases in between. This CDR3 is 10 amino acids long.

The J gene is TRBJ1-5, the V gene TRBV15, with D perhaps matching TRBD1 (6 bases). Germline CDR1 reads LNHNV; CDR2 reads YYDKDF (reference sequence). This CDR3 region has 17 residues. V lost 0 bases and J 7 bases, leaving 19 bases between the germline ends. This CDR3 is CATSRDRTGHSGQPQHF. The CDR3 region has the DNA TGTGCCACCAGCAGAGATCGAACAGGGCATTCAGGGCAGCCCCAGCATTTT.

The chain has TRBV15 and TRBJ2-7, with 7 bases that match TRBD2. V shed 0 bases, J shed 4 bases, and the junction held 3 bases outside the gene matches. The CDR3 is 14 amino acids. Germline assignment: CDR1 LNHNV and CDR2 YYDKDF (reference sequence). The CDR3, as DNA: TGTGCCACCAGCAGAGATTACGGGGGGTACGAGCAGTACTTC. Amino acids: CATSRDYGGYEQYF.